This is a list of T cell receptor beta chains from one sample in a study of cytomegalovirus exposure and HLA in healthy donors. The method was immunoSEQ multiplex PCR; TCRdb's version includes in-frame clones alone and lacks a portion of them. Of some 150,000 clones listed, around 79% were seen once; the top ten hold approximately 6.3%. The sample comprised PBMCs. Receptors were obtained from a woman between 35 and 50 years old in good health and CMV-seropositive. Both conserved end residues are part of each CDR3. The order of the fields is V gene, D gene, J gene, clone size, CDR3 protein, CDR3 DNA. A D gene is named only where the DNA matches it firmly. Size tells how often a clone was seen (once, few, many) or the class of an expanded clone, and some rows leave it out.

v_call: TRBV12-5; d_call: TRBD1; j_call: TRBJ2-1; clone_size: .; cdr3_aa: CASGLVRGTGFYTEQFF; cdr3_nt: TGTGCTAGTGGTTTGGTACGTGGGACAGGCTTCTATACGGAGCAGTTCTTC
v_call: TRBV27; d_call: .; j_call: TRBJ1-6; clone_size: .; cdr3_aa: CASSFRESPLHF; cdr3_nt: TGTGCCAGCAGTTTCCGGGAATCACCCCTCCACTTT
v_call: TRBV2; d_call: .; j_call: TRBJ1-3; clone_size: .; cdr3_aa: CASSAGESGNTIYF; cdr3_nt: TGTGCCAGCAGTGCGGGGGAGTCTGGAAACACCATATATTTT
v_call: TRBV7-3; d_call: TRBD1; j_call: TRBJ1-2; clone_size: .; cdr3_aa: CASSSGTGSYGYTF; cdr3_nt: TGTGCCAGCAGCTCCGGGACAGGGTCCTATGGCTACACCTTC
v_call: TRBV7-9; d_call: .; j_call: TRBJ1-6; clone_size: .; cdr3_aa: CASSLGGGVNSPLHF; cdr3_nt: TGTGCCAGCAGCCTAGGGGGAGGGGTCAATTCACCCCTCCACTTT
v_call: TRBV27; d_call: TRBD1; j_call: TRBJ2-7; clone_size: once; cdr3_aa: CASTTNRDSTYEQYF; cdr3_nt: TGTGCCAGCACTACGAACCGGGACAGTACCTACGAGCAGTACTTC
v_call: TRBV7-9; d_call: .; j_call: TRBJ2-7; clone_size: .; cdr3_aa: CASSLAWVADDYEQYF; cdr3_nt: TGTGCCAGCAGCCTAGCGTGGGTAGCGGATGACTACGAGCAGTACTTC
v_call: TRBV7-9; d_call: .; j_call: TRBJ1-1; clone_size: .; cdr3_aa: CASSLDRPITEAFF; cdr3_nt: TGTGCCAGCAGCTTAGACAGGCCCATCACTGAAGCTTTCTTT
v_call: TRBV9; d_call: TRBD1; j_call: TRBJ1-1; clone_size: once; cdr3_aa: CASSAGQGAYGSEAFF; cdr3_nt: TGTGCCAGCAGCGCCGGGCAGGGGGCCTATGGTAGTGAAGCTTTCTTT
v_call: TRBV7-9; d_call: .; j_call: TRBJ2-1; clone_size: .; cdr3_aa: CASSSQGGRAGYNEQFF; cdr3_nt: TGTGCCAGCAGCTCGCAGGGGGGAAGGGCGGGCTACAATGAGCAGTTCTTC
v_call: TRBV5-4; d_call: TRBD1; j_call: TRBJ2-7; clone_size: .; cdr3_aa: CASSLSPDRDSEQYF; cdr3_nt: TGTGCCAGCAGCTTGAGTCCGGACAGGGATAGCGAGCAGTACTTC
v_call: TRBV6-4; d_call: TRBD2; j_call: TRBJ2-7; clone_size: .; cdr3_aa: CASALAGTKYEQYF; cdr3_nt: TGTGCCAGCGCGCTAGCGGGGACCAAGTACGAGCAGTACTTC
v_call: TRBV7-9; d_call: .; j_call: TRBJ1-2; clone_size: .; cdr3_aa: CASSLAQVVASGLGYTF; cdr3_nt: TGTGCCAGCAGCTTAGCGCAGGTCGTCGCGTCGGGATTGGGCTACACCTTC
v_call: TRBV11-1; d_call: .; j_call: TRBJ2-3; clone_size: few; cdr3_aa: CASSFSSTDTQYF; cdr3_nt: TGTGCCAGCAGCTTCTCTAGCACAGATACGCAGTATTTT
v_call: TRBV7-9; d_call: .; j_call: TRBJ2-5; clone_size: .; cdr3_aa: CSSSLAAGTGSLAQYF; cdr3_nt: TGTTCCAGCAGCTTAGCGGCTGGAACAGGGTCTCTGGCCCAGTACTTC
v_call: TRBV7-3; d_call: .; j_call: TRBJ2-5; clone_size: .; cdr3_aa: CASSLTGGSEETQYF; cdr3_nt: TGTGCCAGCAGCTTAACAGGGGGATCGGAGGAGACCCAGTACTTC
v_call: TRBV29-1; d_call: TRBD1; j_call: TRBJ1-2; clone_size: .; cdr3_aa: CSGLQVGDSNGYTF; cdr3_nt: TGCAGCGGCCTCCAAGTAGGGGACAGCAATGGCTACACCTTC
v_call: TRBV7-9; d_call: TRBD2; j_call: TRBJ2-3; clone_size: few; cdr3_aa: CASSLAVAGGRTDTQYF; cdr3_nt: TGTGCCAGCAGCTTAGCGGTAGCGGGGGGGCGGACAGATACGCAGTATTTT
v_call: TRBV7-9; d_call: TRBD2; j_call: TRBJ2-3; clone_size: .; cdr3_aa: CASSWELAGEDTQYF; cdr3_nt: TGTGCCAGCAGCTGGGAATTAGCGGGGGAAGATACGCAGTATTTT
v_call: TRBV5-1; d_call: .; j_call: TRBJ2-5; clone_size: .; cdr3_aa: CASSLDPGVETQYF; cdr3_nt: TGCGCCAGCAGCTTGGATCCAGGGGTGGAGACCCAGTACTTC
v_call: TRBV11-2; d_call: .; j_call: TRBJ1-3; clone_size: .; cdr3_aa: CASSLGQVNTIYF; cdr3_nt: TGTGCCAGCAGCTTAGGGCAGGTTAACACCATATATTTT
v_call: TRBV7-9; d_call: .; j_call: TRBJ1-1; clone_size: once; cdr3_aa: CASSLGLYRVGATEAFF; cdr3_nt: TGTGCCAGCAGCTTAGGGCTCTACAGGGTTGGGGCCACTGAAGCTTTCTTT
v_call: TRBV6-5; d_call: .; j_call: TRBJ1-1; clone_size: .; cdr3_aa: CASSYLQGNTEAFF; cdr3_nt: TGTGCCAGCAGTTACTTGCAGGGGAACACTGAAGCTTTCTTT
v_call: TRBV9; d_call: .; j_call: TRBJ1-6; clone_size: .; cdr3_aa: CASSATGHNSPLHF; cdr3_nt: TGTGCCAGCAGCGCGACAGGCCATAATTCACCCCTCCACTTT
v_call: TRBV7-7; d_call: TRBD2; j_call: TRBJ2-3; clone_size: .; cdr3_aa: CASSLGLAGSTDTQYF; cdr3_nt: TGTGCCAGCAGCTTAGGACTAGCGGGTAGCACAGATACGCAGTATTTT
v_call: TRBV5-5; d_call: .; j_call: TRBJ1-1; clone_size: few; cdr3_aa: CASSLSGGSGTSPFFF; cdr3_nt: TGTGCCAGCAGCTTGTCGGGCGGTTCGGGGACAAGTCCCTTTTTCTTT
v_call: TRBV7-7; d_call: .; j_call: TRBJ1-4; clone_size: .; cdr3_aa: CASSSSPGRAGKLFF; cdr3_nt: TGTGCCAGCAGCTCCTCCCCCGGTAGGGCGGGAAAACTGTTTTTT
v_call: TRBV5-1; d_call: TRBD1; j_call: TRBJ2-1; clone_size: .; cdr3_aa: CASSGDRATYNEQFF; cdr3_nt: TGCGCCAGCAGCGGCGACAGGGCGACCTACAATGAGCAGTTCTTC
v_call: TRBV5-4; d_call: TRBD1; j_call: TRBJ2-2; clone_size: .; cdr3_aa: CASSRQGTGELFF; cdr3_nt: TGTGCCAGCAGCCGACAGGGTACCGGGGAGCTGTTTTTT
v_call: TRBV18; d_call: .; j_call: TRBJ1-1; clone_size: .; cdr3_aa: CASSPPMGPGNTEAFF; cdr3_nt: TGTGCCAGCTCACCACCGATGGGTCCGGGGAACACTGAAGCTTTCTTT
v_call: TRBV7-2; d_call: TRBD2; j_call: TRBJ2-1; clone_size: .; cdr3_aa: CASSLSGGAYEQFF; cdr3_nt: TGTGCCAGCAGCTTAAGCGGGGGGGCCTATGAGCAGTTCTTC
v_call: TRBV7-6; d_call: TRBD2; j_call: TRBJ2-5; clone_size: .; cdr3_aa: CASSLGGVGGGLFPQYF; cdr3_nt: TGTGCCAGCAGCTTAGGGGGCGTAGGCGGGGGGCTCTTTCCCCAGTACTTC
v_call: TRBV7-6; d_call: .; j_call: TRBJ2-7; clone_size: .; cdr3_aa: CASSLAPQGSYEQYF; cdr3_nt: TGTGCCAGCAGCTTAGCGCCTCAGGGATCCTACGAGCAGTACTTC
v_call: TRBV10-3; d_call: .; j_call: TRBJ1-5; clone_size: .; cdr3_aa: CAIRAGRENQPQHF; cdr3_nt: TGTGCCATCAGGGCGGGACGGGAGAATCAGCCCCAGCATTTT
v_call: TRBV5-5; d_call: .; j_call: TRBJ1-3; clone_size: .; cdr3_aa: CASSLEQGNTIYF; cdr3_nt: TGTGCCAGCAGCTTGGAACAGGGAAACACCATATATTTT
v_call: TRBV18; d_call: TRBD1; j_call: TRBJ1-2; clone_size: few; cdr3_aa: CASSPPDRAYGYTF; cdr3_nt: TGTGCCAGCTCACCACCGGACAGGGCCTATGGCTACACCTTC